Here is one T cell receptor (beta chain) with its context. The repertoire was sequenced with immunoSEQ multiplex PCR; TCRdb's copy has only in-frame clones and lacks some. The sample holds about 140,000 clones, 84% seen once. This sample stems from a study of blood T cell repertoires in COVID-19. CDR3 length equals 15 residues. The V gene end was trimmed by 2 bases and the J gene end by 3 bases; junction bases not matched to a gene: 5. Looked up from germline, CDR1 is SEHNR and CDR2 is FQNEAQ (reference sequence). This TCR came from a man aged 25-40 years with COVID-19, enrolled during active disease. Material: peripheral blood. The chain uses TRBV7-9 and TRBJ2-7; 9 nucleotides agree with TRBD2. In nucleotides, the CDR3 is TGTGCCAGCAGCTTACCCGGAGCGGGAGGCTACGAGCAGTACTTC. Protein product: CASSLPGAGGYEQYF.